Presented here are 8 T cell receptor beta chains from one specimen sequenced in a study of regulatory T cells in long-lasting Graves disease. With iRepertoire HTBI primers and Arm-PCR of CDR3 regions, TCR beta libraries were built. One entry per CDR3 protein results from TCRdb running MiXCR on the multiplex PCR reads. The sample consists of a few hundred thousand distinct CDR3 sequences, roughly 12% of them appearing once. Described time point: newly diagnosed GD, antithyroid drugs for less than 3 months. PBMCs provided the RNA from which the TCR library was made. These sequences were also reported in another study, on T cells in Graves' hyperthyroidism and ophthalmopathy.

The sequencing used peripheral blood mononuclear cells (PBMCs), collected at new diagnosis, from a patient treated with antithyroid drugs. These receptors all come from a man between 25 and 39 years old with Graves disease.

This clonotype was counted many times. The V and J genes are TRBV6-1 and TRBJ1-2; the D is unclear. The V gene's germline CDR1 is MNHNS and CDR2 SASEGT. The V end lost 5 bases, the J end lost 3 bases, and 13 bases lay between the germline ends. The CDR3 has 14 amino acids. CDR3 DNA sequence: TGTGCCAGCAGTACGGAGGGCCGCGACTATGGCTACACCTTC. Its protein product is CASSTEGRDYGYTF.

In this sample, this clonotype turned up many times. This chain links TRBV11-2 with TRBJ2-1; 9 positions match TRBD2. Germline V gives CDR1 SGHAT, CDR2 FQNNGV. Trimming removed 4 bases from V and 5 bases from J; junction bases left unmatched: 0. This CDR3 contains 13 residues. Here the CDR3 DNA reads TGTGCCAGCAGCTGGACTAGCGACAATGAGCAGTTCTTC. Its translation: CASSWTSDNEQFF.

This clonotype was seen repeatedly, ten times or more. The chain combines TRBV28 with TRBJ2-4; D call uncertain. With 3 bases removed from V and 7 bases from J, the gap between germline ends came to 13 bases. The germline gives CDR1 MDHEN, CDR2 SYDVKM. The length of the CDR3 is 14 residues. The chain's CDR3 is CASSFNHSPNIQYF. CDR3 in DNA: TGTGCCAGCAGTTTCAACCATAGCCCCAACATTCAGTACTTC.

In this sample, this clonotype turned up many times. This rearrangement joins TRBV27 to TRBJ2-1; D possibly corresponds to TRBD2 (6 bases). V dropped 2 bases and J dropped 14 bases, with 10 bases sitting between them. This CDR3 has 11 residues. Germline V lookup: CDR1 MNHEY, CDR2 SMNVEV (reference sequence). CDR3 in amino acids: CASSLGTVEFF. The CDR3 DNA follows: TGTGCCAGCAGTTTAGGGACTGTGGAGTTCTTC.

Ten or more counts support this clonotype. The gene calls are TRBV7-6 and TRBJ2-7; no clear D. Germline values: CDR1 SGHVS, CDR2 FNYEAQ. The CDR3 is 12 residues long. Deletions cut 5 bases from V and 4 bases from J, with 9 bases between. The CDR3 region has the DNA TGTGCCAGCAGCCCGAGTCGGTACGAGCAGTACTTC. Its protein product is CASSPSRYEQYF. Looking up the rest from reference TRBV7-6 and TRBJ2-7 gives the full variable domain: GAGVSQSPRYKVTKRGQDVALRCDPISGHVSLYWYRQALGQGPEFLTYFNYEAQQDKSGLPNDRFSAERPEGSISTLTIQRTEQRDSAMYRCASSPSRYEQYFGPGTRLTVT.

This clonotype was recorded many times. This chain links TRBV5-4 with TRBJ2-7; D gene uncertain. Between the trimmed V and J ends, which lost 0 bases and 4 bases, there was a span of 11 bases. Germline V lookup: CDR1 SGHNT, CDR2 YYREEE (reference sequence). The CDR3 covers 14 residues. CDR3 sequence (DNA): TGTGCCAGCAGCTTGGGGGTCCCCACGTACGAGCAGTACTTC. Translating gives CASSLGVPTYEQYF.

The gene calls are TRBV6-5 and TRBJ2-1; 8 nucleotides agree with TRBD2. This CDR3 is 17 amino acids long. Per germline, CDR1 MNHEY and CDR2 SVGAGI. The trim removed 3 bases at V and 4 bases at J, leaving 11 bases unmatched. The CDR3 is CASSYLGREGLYNEQFF. CDR3 nucleotide sequence: TGTGCCAGCAGTTATCTAGGACGGGAGGGCCTATACAATGAGCAGTTCTTC.

This clonotype was observed at least ten times. The chain carries TRBV9 and TRBJ2-1; D is undetermined. V gave up 4 bases and J gave up 1 base, with 12 bases separating them. Per germline, CDR1 SGDLS and CDR2 YYNGEE. The CDR3 length is 15 residues. DNA for the CDR3: TGTGCCAGCAGCCTAGATATAGAGTCCTACAATGAGCAGTTCTTC. Protein sequence: CASSLDIESYNEQFF.